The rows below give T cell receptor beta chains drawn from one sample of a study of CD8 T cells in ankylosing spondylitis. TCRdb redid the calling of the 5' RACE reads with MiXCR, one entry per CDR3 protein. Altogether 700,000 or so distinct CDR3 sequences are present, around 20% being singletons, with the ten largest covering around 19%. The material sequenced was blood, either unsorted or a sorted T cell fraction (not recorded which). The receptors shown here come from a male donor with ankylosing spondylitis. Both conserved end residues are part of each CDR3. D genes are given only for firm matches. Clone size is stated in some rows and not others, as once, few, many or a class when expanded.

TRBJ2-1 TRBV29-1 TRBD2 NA CSVGASGINEQFF TGCAGCGTTGGGGCTAGCGGGATCAATGAGCAGTTCTTC
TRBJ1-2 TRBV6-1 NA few CASKQYYGYTF TGTGCCAGCAAGCAGTACTATGGCTACACCTTC
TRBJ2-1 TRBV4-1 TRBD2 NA CASSQVLSSGLNEQFF TGCGCCAGCAGCCAAGTTTTATCTAGCGGACTGAATGAGCAGTTCTTC
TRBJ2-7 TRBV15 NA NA CATSRGETAYEQYF TGTGCCACCAGCAGAGGGGAGACAGCTTACGAGCAGTACTTC
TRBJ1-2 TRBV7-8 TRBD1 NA CASSLKRGPGGYTF TGTGCCAGCAGCCTAAAGAGGGGGCCTGGTGGCTACACCTTC
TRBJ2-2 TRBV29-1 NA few CSVEGTENTGELFF TGCAGCGTTGAAGGGACGGAAAACACCGGGGAGCTGTTTTTT
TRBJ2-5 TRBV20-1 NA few CSAREIARETQYF TGCAGTGCTAGAGAAATAGCACGGGAGACCCAGTACTTC
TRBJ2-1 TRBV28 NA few CASSPPPSGNEQFF TGTGCCAGCAGTCCACCCCCTTCAGGGAATGAGCAGTTCTTC
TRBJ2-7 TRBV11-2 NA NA CASSLLGRSPYF TGTGCCAGCAGCCTGCTGGGACGGAGCCCGTACTTC
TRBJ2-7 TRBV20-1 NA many CSARGGSSYEQYF TGCAGTGCTAGAGGCGGAAGCTCCTACGAGCAGTACTTC
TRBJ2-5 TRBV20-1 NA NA CSASSAQETQYF TGCAGTGCTAGTTCCGCCCAAGAGACCCAGTACTTC
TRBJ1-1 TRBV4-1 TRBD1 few CASSQRQGSEAFF TGCGCCAGCAGCCAACGACAGGGCTCTGAAGCTTTCTTT
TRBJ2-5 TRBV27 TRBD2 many CASGVAGDWTQYF TGTGCCAGCGGAGTAGCGGGAGATTGGACCCAGTACTTC
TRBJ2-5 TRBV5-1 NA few CASSLVGVETQYF TGCGCCAGCAGCTTGGTAGGGGTGGAGACCCAGTACTTC
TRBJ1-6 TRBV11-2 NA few CASSLNREYNSPLHF TGTGCCAGCAGCTTAAACAGGGAGTACAATTCACCCCTCCACTTT
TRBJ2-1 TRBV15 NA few CATSREWRDLYNEQFF TGTGCCACCAGCAGAGAATGGCGGGACCTCTACAATGAGCAGTTCTTC
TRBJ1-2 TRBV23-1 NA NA CARTANYGYTF TGCGCCAGGACAGCAAACTATGGCTACACCTTC
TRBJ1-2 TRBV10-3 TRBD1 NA CAISESDRENYGYTF TGTGCCATCAGTGAGTCGGACAGGGAAAACTATGGCTACACCTTC
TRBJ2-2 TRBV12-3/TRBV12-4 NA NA CASSFARGDGELFF TGTGCCAGCAGTTTCGCCAGGGGCGACGGGGAGCTGTTTTTT
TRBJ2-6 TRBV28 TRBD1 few CASVFGDSGNSGANVLTF TGTGCCAGCGTGTTCGGGGACAGCGGAAACTCTGGGGCCAACGTCCTGACTTTC
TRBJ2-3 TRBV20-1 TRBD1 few CSASHHGGTGGFTDTQYF TGCAGTGCTAGCCACCATGGCGGGACAGGGGGCTTCACAGATACGCAGTATTTT
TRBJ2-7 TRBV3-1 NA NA CASSQGPTTYEQYF TGTGCCAGCAGCCAGGGACCGACCACCTACGAGCAGTACTTC
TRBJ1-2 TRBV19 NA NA CASRRGVGLNYGYTF TGTGCCAGCCGCAGGGGTGTAGGGCTAAACTATGGCTACACCTTC
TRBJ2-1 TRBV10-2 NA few CATPAEIGNEQFF TGCGCCACCCCCGCGGAGATTGGCAATGAGCAGTTCTTC
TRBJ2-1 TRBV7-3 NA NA CASSLRIGMGFNEQFF TGTGCCAGCAGCTTGAGAATCGGGATGGGGTTCAATGAGCAGTTCTTC
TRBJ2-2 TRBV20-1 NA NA CSARQGGRDNTGELFF TGCAGTGCTCGACAGGGAGGGAGAGATAACACCGGGGAGCTGTTTTTT
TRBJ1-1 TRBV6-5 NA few CASSWGKGTEAFF TGTGCCAGCAGTTGGGGCAAGGGCACTGAAGCTTTCTTT
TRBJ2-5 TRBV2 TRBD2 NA CASSGTSFGETQYF TGTGCCAGCAGTGGGACTAGCTTTGGGGAGACCCAGTACTTC
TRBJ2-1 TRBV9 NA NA CASSVVCRRTPKSSYNEQFF TGTGCCAGCAGCGTAGTCTGTCGTCGGACGCCTAAGAGCTCCTACAATGAGCAGTTCTTC
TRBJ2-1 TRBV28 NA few CASSPQAGEQFF TGTGCCAGCAGCCCCCAGGCCGGTGAGCAGTTCTTC
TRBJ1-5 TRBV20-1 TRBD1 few CSAGGTDLNQPQHF TGCAGTGCTGGGGGGACAGATTTGAATCAGCCCCAGCATTTT
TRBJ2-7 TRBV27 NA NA CASSLRARPAPYEQYF TGTGCCAGCAGTCTCCGTGCCCGACCGGCTCCCTACGAGCAGTACTTC
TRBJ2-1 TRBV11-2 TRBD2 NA CASSLIGGLAGDF TGTGCCAGCAGCTTAATCGGGGGACTAGCGGGGGACTTC
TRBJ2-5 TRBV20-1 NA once CSARLGGAPQETQYF TGCAGTGCTAGATTGGGGGGCGCTCCCCAAGAGACCCAGTACTTC
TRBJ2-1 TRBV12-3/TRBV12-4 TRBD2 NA CASSLMRVVAGGGEQFF TGTGCCAGCAGTTTAATGAGGGTAGTAGCGGGAGGTGGTGAGCAGTTCTTC
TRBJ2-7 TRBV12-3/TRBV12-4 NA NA CASRLTSYYEQYF TGTGCCAGCAGACTGACGAGCTACTACGAGCAGTACTTC
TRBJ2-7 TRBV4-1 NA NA CASSGGSQAQFKQYF TGCGCCAGCAGCGGGGGGTCGCAGGCCCAGTTTAAGCAGTACTTC
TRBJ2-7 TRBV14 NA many CASSQGRTYEQYF TGCGCCAGCAGCCAAGGGCGTACCTACGAGCAGTACTTC
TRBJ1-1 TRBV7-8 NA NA CASSLMGPHEAFF TGTGCCAGCAGCTTAATGGGCCCCCATGAAGCTTTCTTT
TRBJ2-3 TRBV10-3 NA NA CAISVTGWDTQYF TGTGCCATCAGTGTTACAGGGTGGGATACGCAGTATTTT
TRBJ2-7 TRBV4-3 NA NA CASSQDGAGGYEQYF TGCGCCAGCAGCCAAGATGGGGCCGGAGGCTACGAGCAGTACTTC
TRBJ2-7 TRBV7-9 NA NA CASSSPNEQYF TGTGCCAGCAGCAGCCCAAACGAGCAGTACTTC
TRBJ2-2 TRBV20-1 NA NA CSAITGTTGELFF TGCAGTGCCATAACAGGGACCACCGGGGAGCTGTTTTTT
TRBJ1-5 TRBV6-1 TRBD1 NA CASRRTGQNQPQHF TGTGCCAGCAGACGGACAGGGCAGAATCAGCCCCAGCATTTT
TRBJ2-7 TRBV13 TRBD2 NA CATLRAASGISYEQYF TGTGCCACTCTAAGGGCGGCTAGCGGGATAAGCTACGAGCAGTACTTC
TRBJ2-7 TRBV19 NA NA CASSTAGLSYEQYF TGTGCCAGTAGTACAGCAGGGTTATCCTACGAGCAGTACTTC
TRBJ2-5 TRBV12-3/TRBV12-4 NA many CASSPEETQYF TGTGCCAGCAGTCCCGAAGAGACCCAGTACTTC
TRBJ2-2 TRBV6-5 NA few CASSYGIGTGELFF TGTGCCAGCAGTTACGGAATAGGAACCGGGGAGCTGTTTTTT
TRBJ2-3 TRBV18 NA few CASSPTGDTQYF TGTGCCAGCTCACCTACCGGAGATACGCAGTATTTT